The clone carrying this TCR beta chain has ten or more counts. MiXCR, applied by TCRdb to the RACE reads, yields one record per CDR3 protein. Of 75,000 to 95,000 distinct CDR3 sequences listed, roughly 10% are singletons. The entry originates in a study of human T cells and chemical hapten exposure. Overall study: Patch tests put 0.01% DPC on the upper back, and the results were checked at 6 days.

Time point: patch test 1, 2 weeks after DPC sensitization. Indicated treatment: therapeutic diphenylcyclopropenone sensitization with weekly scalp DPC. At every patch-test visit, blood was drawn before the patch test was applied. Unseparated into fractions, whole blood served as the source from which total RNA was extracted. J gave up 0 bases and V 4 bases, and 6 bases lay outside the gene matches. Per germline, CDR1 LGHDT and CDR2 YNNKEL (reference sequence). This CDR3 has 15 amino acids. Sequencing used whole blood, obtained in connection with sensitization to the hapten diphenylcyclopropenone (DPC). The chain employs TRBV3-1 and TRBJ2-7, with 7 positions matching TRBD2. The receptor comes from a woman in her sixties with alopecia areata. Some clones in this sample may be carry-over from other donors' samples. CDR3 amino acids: CASSPGAGSSYEQYF. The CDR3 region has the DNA TGTGCCAGCAGCCCGGGAGCGGGGAGCTCCTACGAGCAGTACTTC.